Below are 5 T cell receptor beta chains sequenced from a single sample in a study of CD8 T cells in ankylosing spondylitis (dated by TCRdb to the late 2010s). Library preparation used 5' RACE. Sequencing used an Illumina HiSeq 2500. The public reads were run again by TCRdb, first through fastp at Q25 and then through MiXCR, and only productive beta chains were kept. Identical CDR3 proteins give one entry, which carries the most common genes and DNA. The sample table holds 800,000 to 900,000 distinct CDR3 sequences, of which approximately 12% were seen once. Clones ranked in the top ten supply around 0.51% of the sample. The antigens for these receptors are not known. What the study reported, not specific to this receptor: A TCR beta motif made up of several highly homologous amino acid variants appeared to be characteristic of blood from ankylosing spondylitis patients.

Input material: blood, either unsorted or a sorted T cell fraction (not recorded which). The receptors stem from a male donor with ankylosing spondylitis.

The chain combines TRBV15 with TRBJ2-5; 9 bases line up with TRBD2. CDR3 size: 16 residues. The germline gives CDR1 LNHNV, CDR2 YYDKDF (reference sequence). Losses at the gene ends were 0 bases for V and 0 bases for J; bases not matched to a gene: 2. CDR3 nucleotide sequence: TGTGCCACCAGCAGAGATCTAGCGGGGCACCAAGAGACCCAGTACTTC. Protein product: CATSRDLAGHQETQYF.

This chain joins TRBV4-2 and TRBJ2-2, with D possibly TRBD1 on 6 matching bases. Looked up from germline, CDR1 is LGHNA and CDR2 is YNFKEQ. Trimming removed 1 base at V and 0 bases at J, with 21 bases between. There are 20 residues in the CDR3. The CDR3 bases are TGTGCCAGCAGCCAAGCCAGGGGCAGGGGAAGGGGTACGAACACCGGGGAGCTGTTTTTT. Translating it yields CASSQARGRGRGTNTGELFF.

This clonotype was recorded at least ten times. The chain has TRBV4-3 and TRBJ2-1; 11 nucleotides line up with TRBD1. Trimming cost V 3 bases and J 5 bases; bases outside gene matches: 3. The CDR3 loop spans 15 amino acids. Looked up from germline, CDR1 is LGHNA and CDR2 is YSLEER. CDR3 protein: CASSHVDRGHNEQFF. CDR3 nucleotide sequence: TGCGCCAGCAGCCACGTGGACAGGGGGCACAATGAGCAGTTCTTC.

The sample holds many counts of this clonotype. The rearrangement links TRBV29-1 to TRBJ1-1; 7 nucleotides align to TRBD1. The CDR3 consists of 15 residues. The germline V gene has CDR1 SQVTM and CDR2 ANQGSEA. V dropped 5 bases and J dropped 0; count of bases not matched to a gene: 9. In nucleotides, the CDR3 is TGCAGCGTTAAGGGACAGCTCCGGGTGAACACTGAAGCTTTCTTT. Its translation: CSVKGQLRVNTEAFF.

This clonotype was detected ten times or more. V and J are TRBV29-1 and TRBJ2-3; D may be TRBD2 (6 bases). V was pared by 4 bases and J by 6 bases, with 8 bases between. CDR3 length equals 11 residues. Looked up from germline, CDR1 is SQVTM and CDR2 is ANQGSEA. CDR3 amino acids: CSVGGGDTQYF. The CDR3 DNA reads as TGCAGCGTTGGCGGAGGGGATACGCAGTATTTT.